This T cell receptor beta chain was captured in a study of T cells in tuberculosis. Study findings and constraints: Active tuberculosis patients had shorter CDR3-alpha; the beta difference was nonsignificant.

Germline V CDR1 and CDR2: SGHTA, FQGNSA. There are 15 residues in the CDR3. With 5 bases removed from V and 5 bases from J, the gap between germline ends came to 18 bases. A note on this clone: Its antigen is currently unknown.

Produced via immunoSEQ multiplex PCR; TCRdb's table is partial and in-frame only. The sample has some 49,000 clones, 90% to 95% seen once. Sample time point: new active TB diagnosis, blood taken before or within 7 days of starting treatment. The chain employs TRBV7-2 and TRBJ2-5; a weak D match, TRBD2 (7 bases). The input for sequencing was PBMCs, taken at tuberculosis diagnosis. The TCR sequence derives from an adult with tuberculosis. CDR3 region: CASSPQGGDWETQYF. The DNA for the CDR3 is TGTGCCAGCAGCCCCCAAGGGGGGGACTGGGAGACCCAGTACTTC.